This T cell receptor beta chain was identified in a study of cytomegalovirus exposure and HLA in healthy donors. Primers: 60 Vbeta forward and 13 Jbeta reverse. The data were produced by immunoSEQ multiplex PCR, yet TCRdb's version contains in-frame clones alone and is incomplete. Of 95,000 to 130,000 clones in the sample, roughly 70% were seen once. About this clone itself: The antigen remains undetermined.

This CDR3 region has 16 residues. Germline loops: CDR1 MGHRA, CDR2 YSYEKL. The junction had 1 base not matched to a gene; V was cut back by 0 bases and J by 2 bases. The study, taken as a whole, reports: In a later analysis, several top co-occurrence clusters appeared linked to parvovirus B19, influenza, CMV and Epstein-Barr virus.

This chain joins TRBV4-1 and TRBJ2-1; 10 bases are shared with TRBD1. Sequenced input: PBMCs. This clonotype originated in a woman in her late teens or twenties in good health and CMV-seronegative. The CDR3 DNA is TGCGCCAGCAGCCAAGAGGGGACAGGGGCCTACAATGAGCAGTTCTTC. As protein: CASSQEGTGAYNEQFF.